These 32 T cell receptor beta chains share one sample of origin, sequenced in a study of cytomegalovirus exposure and HLA in healthy donors. The PCR was carried out with 60 Vbeta primers and 13 Jbeta primers. Profiling relied on immunoSEQ multiplex PCR, and the TCRdb table lists in-frame clones only, not all of them. This sample carries 85,000 to 130,000 clones, around 74% of them seen once, and the ten largest clones take roughly 15%. What was sequenced was PBMCs. The receptor set was obtained from a male donor in good health and CMV-seropositive.

This clone was counted only a few times. V is TRBV6-5 and J is TRBJ2-2; perhaps TRBD1 as D (6 bases). Germline CDR1 and CDR2: MNHEY and SVGAGI. The CDR3 is 15 residues long. V was pared by 6 bases and J by 4 bases, with 15 bases between. The CDR3 coding sequence is TGTGCCAGCAGAATCCCTACAGGGACCACCGGGGAGCTGTTTTTT. Its protein product is CASRIPTGTTGELFF.

The rearrangement uses TRBV15 and TRBJ1-5; 7 nucleotides line up with TRBD1. Per germline, CDR1 LNHNV and CDR2 YYDKDF (reference sequence). After removal of 0 bases from V and 7 bases from J, the junction contained 6 bases not matched to a gene. The length of the CDR3 is 15 residues. In DNA, the CDR3 is TGTGCCACCAGCAGAGATGAGGCAGGGGGGCAGCCCCAGCATTTT. Translated, it gives CATSRDEAGGQPQHF.

V is TRBV19 and J is TRBJ2-2, with D perhaps TRBD2 (6 bases). Per germline, CDR1 LNHDA and CDR2 SQIVND (reference sequence). This CDR3 contains 15 residues. The ends were cut back, 4 bases at V and 4 bases at J, with 13 bases in the middle. CDR3 amino acids: CASSSGAAGTGELFF. CDR3 in DNA: TGTGCCAGTAGTAGCGGGGCCGCGGGCACCGGGGAGCTGTTTTTT.

V is TRBV7-2 and J is TRBJ1-2; D is possibly TRBD1 (6 bases). Deletions cut 5 bases from V and 3 bases from J, with 13 bases between. The CDR3 contains 14 residues. Germline CDR1 reads SGHTA; CDR2 reads FQGNSA. Written as DNA, the CDR3 is TGTGCCAGCAGCCGATCACAGGGCGACTATGGCTACACCTTC. It yields the protein CASSRSQGDYGYTF.

The table lists this clone with a few counts. The rearrangement uses TRBV6-5 and TRBJ1-1, with TRBD1 matching over 10 bases. In germline, CDR1 is MNHEY, CDR2 SVGAGI. Trimming at V came to 7 bases and at J to 7 bases, leaving 6 bases not matched to a gene. The CDR3 consists of 13 residues. CDR3 bases: TGTGCCAGCACAGGGACAGGGGCTAGTGAAGCTTTCTTT. Translation: CASTGTGASEAFF.

The sample holds a few counts of this clone. V gene TRBV2 combines with J gene TRBJ1-5; TRBD1 might be the D (5 bases). This CDR3 is built from 13 residues. Germline CDR1 reads SNHLY; CDR2 reads FYNNEI. Trimming took 8 bases from V and 4 from J, leaving 12 bases between them. CDR3 protein: CASCSGGNQPQHF. The CDR3 DNA follows: TGTGCCAGCTGTTCGGGGGGGAATCAGCCCCAGCATTTT.

This CDR3 reads CASSYGGGSGELFF. The CDR3 coding sequence is TGTGCCAGCAGTTACGGGGGGGGTTCCGGGGAGCTGTTTTTT. J is TRBJ2-2 and V is TRBV6-5, with TRBD2 identical over 7 bases. V lost 2 bases to trimming and J lost 6 bases; unmatched junction nucleotides: 3. Germline V CDR1 and CDR2: MNHEY, SVGAGI. This CDR3 region has 14 residues.

The rearrangement links TRBV5-4 to TRBJ1-1; D remains ambiguous. Germline lookup yields CDR1 SGHNT and CDR2 YYREEE (reference sequence). There are 14 residues in the CDR3. The V end lost 1 base, the J end lost 0 bases, and 7 bases lay between the germline ends. Written as DNA, the CDR3 is TGTGCCAGCAGCTTGCGAGTACTGAACACTGAAGCTTTCTTT. Translating gives CASSLRVLNTEAFF.

This clone was recorded a few times. The V gene is TRBV25-1, the J gene TRBJ1-3; tentatively, D is TRBD1 (5 bases). This CDR3 is 15 amino acids long. V lost 0 bases and J 2 bases, leaving 8 bases between the germline ends. Germline assignment: CDR1 MGHDK and CDR2 SYGVNS. This CDR3 is CASSEYSGAGNTIYF. CDR3 coding DNA: TGTGCCAGCAGTGAATATTCGGGGGCTGGAAACACCATATATTTT.

The chain combines TRBV5-1 with TRBJ1-5; no definite D call. Germline CDR1 and CDR2: SGHRS and YFSETQ. The CDR3 sequence is 13 residues long. Trimming removed 0 bases at V and 5 bases at J, with 6 bases between. CDR3 protein: CASSLARDQPQHF. The CDR3 region has the DNA TGCGCCAGCAGCTTGGCCCGAGATCAGCCCCAGCATTTT. Full variable domain (remainder filled in from reference TRBV5-1 and TRBJ1-5): KAGVTQTPRYLIKTRGQQVTLSCSPISGHRSVSWYQQTPGQGLQFLFEYFSETQRNKGNFPGRFSGRQFSNSRSEMNVSTLELGDSALYLCASSLARDQPQHFGDGTRLSIL.

This clone has only a few counts. The chain has TRBV29-1 and TRBJ2-5; 8 bases match TRBD2. The germline V gene encodes CDR1 SQVTM and CDR2 ANQGSEA. V dropped 6 bases and J dropped 5; count of bases not matched to a gene: 2. This CDR3 comprises 11 residues. The DNA of the CDR3 is TGCAGCGTAGCGGGGGATGAGACCCAGTACTTC. It specifies CSVAGDETQYF. Complete variable domain (other parts from reference TRBV29-1 and TRBJ2-5): SAVISQKPSRDICQRGTSLTIQCQVDSQVTMMFWYRQQPGQSLTLIATANQGSEATYESGFVIDKFPISRPNLTFSTLTVSNMSPEDSSIYLCSVAGDETQYFGPGTRLLVL.

This clone was detected once. This sequence joins TRBV7-2 and TRBJ1-4; D unclear. Germline V lookup: CDR1 SGHTA, CDR2 FQGNSA. The CDR3 is made up of 14 amino acids. Trimming took off 4 bases at V and 0 bases at J, with 6 bases between the two ends. The DNA for the CDR3 is TGTGCCAGCAGCTCCCCAACAACTAATGAAAAACTGTTTTTT. Protein product: CASSSPTTNEKLFF.

The chain has TRBV7-8 and TRBJ1-4; no definite D call. The germline V gene has CDR1 SGHVS and CDR2 FQNEAQ. This CDR3 contains 18 residues. V lost 1 base to trimming and J lost 0 bases, with 15 bases between them. CDR3 coding DNA: TGTGCCAGCAGCTTAGAGCGGCAGTTGGTAGCAACTAATGAAAAACTGTTTTTT. It specifies CASSLERQLVATNEKLFF.

The chain couples TRBV7-2 to TRBJ1-2, with a possible D match to TRBD1 (5 bases). This CDR3 is 14 amino acids long. The germline gives CDR1 SGHTA, CDR2 FQGNSA. Trimming pared 1 base from V and 7 bases from J, leaving 13 bases between. This chain's CDR3 is CASSLGSRVGGYTF. The DNA of the CDR3 is TGTGCCAGCAGCTTAGGCAGCAGGGTAGGTGGCTACACCTTC.

The chain combines TRBV6-5 with TRBJ2-2, with 8 nucleotides matching TRBD1. Unmatched junction bases numbered 2, after V lost 2 bases and J lost 0 bases. From germline, CDR1 is MNHEY and CDR2 SVGAGI. The CDR3 contains 16 residues. CDR3 nucleotide sequence: TGTGCCAGCAGTTACGCGACAGGGGCGAACACCGGGGAGCTGTTTTTT. Encoded protein: CASSYATGANTGELFF.

The chain combines TRBV11-2 with TRBJ1-2; 9 bases agree with TRBD1. The CDR3 sequence is 14 residues long. CDR1 and CDR2 (germline): SGHAT, FQNNGV. Trimming took 2 bases from V and 8 from J; bases not matched to a gene: 6. CDR3: CASSLRDREGGYTF. Written as DNA, the CDR3 is TGTGCCAGCAGCTTAAGGGACAGGGAGGGAGGCTACACCTTC.

The gene calls are TRBV2 and TRBJ2-5; TRBD1 matches at 12 bases. V was clipped by 8 bases and J by 5 bases; unmatched bases: 9. The CDR3 is 15 amino acids. Germline V gene sequence: CDR1 SNHLY, CDR2 FYNNEI. The DNA of the CDR3 is TGTGCCAGCGGCAGGGACAGGGGGCAGGAGGAGACCCAGTACTTC. It is translated as CASGRDRGQEETQYF.

The DNA for the CDR3 is TGTGCCAGCAGCCAAGACTCTGGCGGGGTCTCCTACGAGCAGTACTTC. This translates into CASSQDSGGVSYEQYF. The J gene is TRBJ2-7, the V gene TRBV4-2, with D tentatively TRBD2 (6 bases). Trimming took 0 bases from V and 0 from J, leaving 12 bases between them. CDR1 is LGHNA, CDR2 YNFKEQ, per germline. The CDR3 has 16 amino acids.

This chain links TRBV5-4 with TRBJ2-3, with 7 bases matching TRBD1. V shed 4 bases, J shed 0 bases, and the junction held 8 bases outside the gene matches. Germline CDR1 reads SGHNT; CDR2 reads YYREEE (reference sequence). This CDR3 spans 16 amino acids. CDR3 residues: CASSRTTGISTDTQYF. The CDR3 region has the DNA TGTGCCAGCAGCCGAACGACAGGGATCAGCACAGATACGCAGTATTTT. Full variable domain (rest looked up from reference TRBV5-4 and TRBJ2-3): ETGVTQSPTHLIKTRGQQVTLRCSSQSGHNTVSWYQQALGQGPQFIFQYYREEENGRGNFPPRFSGLQFPNYSSELNVNALELDDSALYLCASSRTTGISTDTQYFGPGTRLTVL.

The chain joins TRBV11-3 to TRBJ2-7; 10 bases match TRBD1. Germline lookup yields CDR1 SGHNT and CDR2 YENEEA. This CDR3 contains 15 residues. V was clipped by 5 bases and J by 2 bases; unmatched bases: 6. CDR3 sequence: CASSHGQGGAYEQYF. The CDR3 coding sequence is TGTGCCAGCAGCCACGGACAGGGGGGAGCCTACGAGCAGTACTTC.

This chain uses TRBV9 with TRBJ2-3; 7 nucleotides align to TRBD2. V dropped 4 bases and J dropped 6; count of bases not matched to a gene: 11. This CDR3 is built from 15 residues. Germline V gives CDR1 SGDLS, CDR2 YYNGEE. In DNA, the CDR3 is TGTGCCAGCAGCTCAAACGCGGGGGTTCGGGATACGCAGTATTTT. The encoded protein is CASSSNAGVRDTQYF.

J is TRBJ2-3 and V is TRBV5-1; a weak D match, TRBD1 (6 bases). The CDR3 extends over 15 amino acids. Germline-derived CDR1 and CDR2 are SGHRS and YFSETQ. Trimming shortened V by 6 bases and J by 2 bases, and 16 bases separated the two germline ends. The CDR3: CASKAGQGTTDTQYF. Here the CDR3 DNA reads TGCGCCAGCAAGGCAGGCCAGGGGACCACAGATACGCAGTATTTT.

The chain recombines TRBV5-8 with TRBJ1-2, with a weak D call TRBD1 (6 bases). Germline V gives CDR1 SGHTS, CDR2 YDEGEE. The ends were cut back, 4 bases at V and 4 bases at J, with 11 bases in the middle. This CDR3 has 13 amino acids. CDR3 loop: CASSQGLGYGYTF. In DNA, the CDR3 is TGTGCCAGCAGCCAGGGGTTGGGCTATGGCTACACCTTC.

This clone was seen a single time. The chain recombines TRBV5-6 with TRBJ2-4, with D maybe TRBD2 (6 bases). Deletions cut 4 bases from V and 5 bases from J, with 10 bases between. Germline V gives CDR1 SGHDT, CDR2 YYEEEE. The CDR3 is 13 amino acids. In DNA form, the CDR3 reads TGTGCCAGCAGCAGGGACTCCCAAAACATTCAGTACTTC. Encoded protein: CASSRDSQNIQYF.

The rearrangement joins TRBV7-2 to TRBJ2-7, with 10 bases identical to TRBD2. The CDR3 is made up of 18 amino acids. V shed 3 bases and J 3 bases; nucleotides not matched to a gene: 14. The germline gives CDR1 SGHTA, CDR2 FQGNSA. The CDR3 sequence is CASSLSSGGTDTNYEQYF. The CDR3 region has the DNA TGTGCCAGCAGCTTGAGTAGCGGGGGGACCGACACGAACTACGAGCAGTACTTC.

Only a few counts were recorded for this clone. The chain has TRBV27 and TRBJ1-1; 9 positions match TRBD1. After removal of 3 bases from V and 5 bases from J, the junction contained 7 bases not matched to a gene. CDR3 length equals 15 residues. The germline V gene has CDR1 MNHEY and CDR2 SMNVEV (reference sequence). CDR3 coding DNA: TGTGCCAGCAGTTTCTCCGGGACAGGGAAGACTGAAGCTTTCTTT. Its translation: CASSFSGTGKTEAFF.

This clone was detected a few times. The rearrangement uses TRBV9 and TRBJ1-6; D unresolved. The germline gives CDR1 SGDLS, CDR2 YYNGEE. V lost 2 bases, J lost 7 bases, and 10 bases lay in between. The CDR3 is made up of 14 amino acids. This chain's CDR3 is CASSVGSSNSPLHF. The CDR3 bases are TGTGCCAGCAGCGTCGGGTCTAGCAATTCACCCCTCCACTTT.

The chain uses TRBV18 and TRBJ2-7; a weak D match, TRBD1 (5 bases). Germline V gene sequence: CDR1 KGHSH, CDR2 LQKENI. V was shortened by 2 bases and J by 0 bases, with 8 bases between the two germline ends. CDR3 length equals 14 residues. The CDR3 reads CASSPFQGSYEQYF. The CDR3 nucleotides read TGTGCCAGCTCACCATTTCAGGGCTCCTACGAGCAGTACTTC. The full variable domain, rest sourced from reference TRBV18 and TRBJ2-7, is NAGVMQNPRHLVRRRGQEARLRCSPMKGHSHVYWYRQLPEEGLKFMVYLQKENIIDESGMPKERFSAEFPKEGPSILRIQQVVRGDSAAYFCASSPFQGSYEQYFGPGTRLTVT.

The chain employs TRBV5-4 and TRBJ1-5, with D possibly being TRBD1 (5 bases). Germline CDR1 reads SGHNT; CDR2 reads YYREEE (reference sequence). This CDR3 spans 13 amino acids. V was shortened by 0 bases and J by 8 bases, with 9 bases between the two germline ends. The CDR3 protein is CASSLVPGEPQHF. The DNA for the CDR3 is TGTGCCAGCAGCTTGGTCCCGGGGGAGCCCCAGCATTTT.

DNA of the CDR3: TGCGCCAGCAGCTTGGCACTTTCGGGCTACGAGCAGTACTTC. This gives the protein CASSLALSGYEQYF. V and J are TRBV5-1 and TRBJ2-7, with D uncertain. The length of the CDR3 is 14 residues. Per germline, CDR1 SGHRS and CDR2 YFSETQ. The V end was cut by 0 bases, the J end by 3 bases, with 10 bases between. The complete variable domain, with remaining parts taken from reference TRBV5-1 and TRBJ2-7, reads KAGVTQTPRYLIKTRGQQVTLSCSPISGHRSVSWYQQTPGQGLQFLFEYFSETQRNKGNFPGRFSGRQFSNSRSEMNVSTLELGDSALYLCASSLALSGYEQYFGPGTRLTVT.

In DNA form, the CDR3 reads TGTGCCAGCAGAGGACTAGCGGGGGCCGGGGAGCTGTTTTTT. Protein sequence: CASRGLAGAGELFF. V usage is TRBV7-2 and J usage is TRBJ2-2; TRBD2 aligns across 13 bases. The CDR3 is made up of 14 amino acids. CDR1 SGHTA and CDR2 FQGNSA come from the germline V gene. V lost 6 bases to trimming and J lost 6 bases; unmatched junction nucleotides: 1.

This chain joins TRBV5-1 and TRBJ2-5; TRBD1 agrees at 10 bases. This CDR3 is built from 16 residues. J was trimmed by 3 bases and V by 3 bases; bases with no gene match: 8. Germline lookup yields CDR1 SGHRS and CDR2 YFSETQ. CDR3 in amino acids: CASSSRDRGGEETQYF. For the CDR3, the DNA is TGCGCCAGCAGCTCTCGGGACAGGGGAGGTGAAGAGACCCAGTACTTC.